This T cell receptor beta chain was sequenced during a study of Graves' ophthalmopathy and Graves' hyperthyroidism. Study summary: Peripheral blood collection took place at initial diagnosis, before any treatment. Study results and limitations: The authors also found most expanded thyroid clonotypes above 0.001 frequency in blood. Sensitivity reached 70.59% and specificity roughly 72% when the model predicted ophthalmopathy progression.

The authors amplified TCR beta CDR3 regions, and they did so from RNA transcripts for repertoire sequencing. Following a first-round RT-PCR that used HTBI primers, a second-round multiplex PCR was carried out. TCRdb re-called the multiplex PCR reads with MiXCR, one entry per CDR3 protein. Of over 650,000 distinct CDR3 sequences detected, roughly 41% appear once; the ten largest clones hold over 2.5%. This CDR3 has 13 residues. Germline values: CDR1 SGHRS, CDR2 YFSETQ. The ends were cut back, 5 bases at V and 0 bases at J, with 8 bases in the middle. The PBMCs were taken from over 9.5 ml of fresh peripheral blood. A note on this clonotype: As yet, its antigen is unknown. This could be a read error, since a much larger clone is one nucleotide away. The CDR3 does not end in the conserved phenylalanine or tryptophan, so this is likely a read error.

This clonotype was obtained from an adult man with Graves' ophthalmopathy. The genes are TRBV5-1 and TRBJ2-5; no clear D. The sample consisted of peripheral blood. The CDR3 DNA follows: TGCGCCAGCAGGGAAGGGAACCAAGAGACCCAGTACTGC. Translated, it gives CASREGNQETQYC.